This T cell receptor (beta chain) was captured in a study of OX40 agonist ivuxolimab in advanced cancers. Germline V gives CDR1 DFQATT, CDR2 SNEGSKA (reference sequence). V shed 7 bases and J shed 10 bases, with 11 bases lying between them. This CDR3 spans 11 amino acids. The protocol was immunoSEQ multiplex PCR, while the TCRdb copy is restricted to in-frame clones and leaves out a portion. The sample consists of about 100,000 clones, about 89% of them appearing once. Turning to this clone: Its antigen is not identified.

Study-wide points: The study found that CD8+ T cells averaged more expanded clones than CD4+. Those patients achieving a partial response at 0.1-3.0 mg/kg showed among the lowest clonal expansion.

This material consisted of CD4+ or CD8+ T cells sorted from blood, taken in a trial of the OX40 agonist ivuxolimab. The receptor was isolated from an adult with an advanced solid tumor such as melanoma, head and neck, liver or kidney cancer. The gene calls are TRBV20-1 and TRBJ1-6; D might be TRBD1 (5 bases). CDR3 sequence: CSVTGGSPLHF. The CDR3 nucleotides read TGCAGTGTGACCGGGGGATCACCCCTCCACTTT.